The clone carrying this T cell receptor (beta chain) was counted between two and nine times. Its antigen remains unidentified. This sample is part of a study of breast tumors, draining lymph nodes, adjacent tissues. Notes on the study in general: Findings are consistent with lymph node origin and intratumoral expansion of most tumor T cells. Tumor repertoires ranked between lymph nodes and nontumor tissue in diversity, with V and J gene preferences. Tumor T cell lymph node origin was a supported hypothesis, not proven.

TCRdb analysed the multiplex PCR reads with MiXCR anew, one entry per CDR3 protein. In the table there are more than 10,000 distinct CDR3 sequences, about 53% of which are singletons. V shed 4 bases, J shed 1 base, and the junction held 13 bases outside the gene matches. CDR1 and CDR2 from the germline V gene are LGHNA and YSLEER. CDR3 length equals 19 residues. This TCR derives from a female donor with breast cancer. Some clones in this sample may be carry-over from other donors' samples. The genes are TRBV4-3 and TRBJ2-6, with 7 nucleotides matching TRBD2. The sample consisted of breast tumor tissue. In nucleotides, the CDR3 is TGCGCCAGCAGCCGAGGGTTGGGAGGGTCGGGGTCTGGGGCCAACGTCCTGACTTTC. Translating gives CASSRGLGGSGSGANVLTF.